Presented here are 20 T cell receptor beta chains from one specimen sequenced in a study of PD-1 blockade in classical Hodgkin lymphoma. Profiled with immunoSEQ multiplex PCR; TCRdb holds only in-frame clones, not every one. The table includes 31,000 or so clones, around 80% detected once. The time point: cycle 4 day 1 (C4D1), after 6 weeks of nivolumab. Every patient was affected by relapse after autologous stem cell transplantation, while exposure to brentuximab vedotin was not uniform. Magnetic negative selection was used to purify CD4+ T cells from PBMCs that had been thawed. The sample consisted of CD4+ T cells from blood, taken before the fourth cycle of nivolumab. The receptors were gathered from a human donor with classical Hodgkin lymphoma.

The V and J genes are TRBV29-1 and TRBJ1-3, with D uncertain. V lost 3 bases and J 4 bases, leaving 13 bases between the germline ends. Germline CDR1 reads SQVTM; CDR2 reads ANQGSEA. This CDR3 region has 14 residues. The CDR3 is CSVDPSLSGNTIYF. CDR3 in DNA: TGCAGCGTTGACCCATCTCTTTCGGGAAACACCATATATTTT. Full variable domain (outside the CDR3, taken from reference TRBV29-1 and TRBJ1-3): SAVISQKPSRDICQRGTSLTIQCQVDSQVTMMFWYRQQPGQSLTLIATANQGSEATYESGFVIDKFPISRPNLTFSTLTVSNMSPEDSSIYLCSVDPSLSGNTIYFGEGSWLTVV.

V and J are TRBV2 and TRBJ1-1, with D hard to call. This CDR3 spans 11 amino acids. The V and J ends lost 4 bases and 3 bases respectively, with 3 bases between them. Germline CDR1 is SNHLY and CDR2 is FYNNEI. CDR3 region: CASSGHTEAFF. CDR3 nucleotides: TGTGCCAGCAGTGGCCACACTGAAGCTTTCTTT.

This chain joins TRBV19 and TRBJ1-5; tentatively, D is TRBD1 (5 bases). The CDR3 runs to 15 residues. Germline CDR1 and CDR2: LNHDA and SQIVND (reference sequence). With 4 bases removed from V and 3 bases from J, the gap between germline ends came to 13 bases. Here the CDR3 DNA reads TGTGCCAGTAGTAGCCAGGGCTCGAACAATCAGCCCCAGCATTTT. It codes for CASSSQGSNNQPQHF.

The rearrangement links TRBV5-8 to TRBJ2-7; D perhaps matches TRBD1 (6 bases). Germline values: CDR1 SGHTS, CDR2 YDEGEE. V lost 0 bases and J lost 0, with 10 bases in between. This CDR3 comprises 15 residues. The CDR3 reads CASSLAGTYSYEQYF. CDR3 nucleotides: TGTGCCAGCAGCTTGGCCGGGACATACTCCTACGAGCAGTACTTC.

V usage is TRBV7-2 and J usage is TRBJ1-2; D is undetermined. This CDR3 spans 14 amino acids. Germline lookup yields CDR1 SGHTA and CDR2 FQGNSA. V gave up 4 bases and J gave up 0 bases, with 9 bases separating them. CDR3 nucleotide sequence: TGTGCCAGCAGCTCACAGCTAGCTAACTATGGCTACACCTTC. Translated, it gives CASSSQLANYGYTF.

V and J are TRBV2 and TRBJ2-4; 7 nucleotides align to TRBD1. V lost 4 bases, J lost 3 bases, and 3 bases stayed unmatched. CDR3 length: 14 residues. The germline V gene encodes CDR1 SNHLY and CDR2 FYNNEI. In DNA form, the CDR3 reads TGTGCCAGCAGTGCGGGACAGTTCAAAAACATTCAGTACTTC. Translated: CASSAGQFKNIQYF.

The V and J genes are TRBV7-7 and TRBJ2-1; 9 bases match TRBD2. The CDR3 is 16 residues long. The ends lost 5 bases at V and 6 bases at J; junction bases unmatched: 11. CDR1 and CDR2 from the germline V gene are SSHAT and FNYEAQ (reference sequence). The CDR3 spells CASSRNLAGSSNEQFF. DNA for the CDR3: TGTGCCAGCAGCCGTAATCTAGCGGGGAGCTCCAATGAGCAGTTCTTC.

This chain connects TRBV9 to TRBJ1-4; D is uncertain. The germline V gene has CDR1 SGDLS and CDR2 YYNGEE. Trimming shortened V by 0 bases and J by 3 bases, and 9 bases separated the two germline ends. The CDR3 has 15 amino acids. This chain's CDR3 is CASSVGLGSNEKLFF. Written as DNA, the CDR3 is TGTGCCAGCAGCGTAGGTTTAGGGTCTAATGAAAAACTGTTTTTT.

The chain combines TRBV30 with TRBJ2-1; D is unclear. The CDR3 runs 11 residues. The V gene lost 1 base and the J gene lost 5 bases, with 3 bases spanning the gap. Per germline, CDR1 GTSNPN and CDR2 SVGIG (reference sequence). As DNA, the CDR3 is TGTGCCTGGAGTGCCGACAATGAGCAGTTCTTC. The encoded protein is CAWSADNEQFF.

The V and J genes are TRBV6-5 and TRBJ1-3; D not resolved. V lost 2 bases, J lost 2 bases, and 13 bases lay in between. The V gene's germline CDR1 is MNHEY and CDR2 SVGAGI. The CDR3 runs to 16 residues. The CDR3, as DNA: TGTGCCAGCAGTTACGGGAGGTCCCAAACTGGAAACACCATATATTTT. This encodes CASSYGRSQTGNTIYF.

The chain carries TRBV4-2 and TRBJ2-7, with TRBD1 matching over 8 bases. Trimming removed 1 base from V and 5 bases from J; junction bases left unmatched: 4. The germline V gene encodes CDR1 LGHNA and CDR2 YNFKEQ. The CDR3 runs to 14 residues. The DNA for the CDR3 is TGTGCCAGCAGCCAAGGGACAGGGAGAGACGAGCAGTACTTC. Encoded protein: CASSQGTGRDEQYF.

The chain has TRBV27 and TRBJ2-7; the match to TRBD1 covers 9 bases. Germline values: CDR1 MNHEY, CDR2 SMNVEV (reference sequence). V was pared by 3 bases and J by 5 bases, with 5 bases of the junction left unmatched. This CDR3 contains 14 residues. CDR3 protein: CASSLGTGSNEQYF. The CDR3 DNA is TGTGCCAGCAGTTTGGGGACAGGGAGCAACGAGCAGTACTTC.

The chain is built from TRBV7-2 and TRBJ1-1; no firm D call. The germline V gene encodes CDR1 SGHTA and CDR2 FQGNSA. This CDR3 has 14 amino acids. V was cut by 7 bases and J by 5 bases, with 17 bases left in between. The CDR3 spells CASNNWEVRTEAFF. DNA for the CDR3: TGTGCCAGCAACAATTGGGAGGTGAGGACTGAAGCTTTCTTT.

The V and J genes are TRBV7-9 and TRBJ1-1; D gene unclear. V was shortened by 1 base and J by 5 bases, with 8 bases between the two germline ends. This CDR3 comprises 13 residues. The germline gives CDR1 SEHNR, CDR2 FQNEAQ (reference sequence). CDR3 in amino acids: CASSLGRRTEAFF. The CDR3, as DNA: TGTGCCAGCAGCTTAGGGCGGAGGACTGAAGCTTTCTTT.

J is TRBJ1-1 and V is TRBV5-5; D uncertain. Germline V lookup: CDR1 SGHKS, CDR2 YYEKEE (reference sequence). The CDR3 totals 14 residues. Trimming cost V 1 base and J 0 bases, with 7 bases left between them. The CDR3, as DNA: TGTGCCAGCAGCTTGCAGGCTATGAACACTGAAGCTTTCTTT. As protein: CASSLQAMNTEAFF.

This rearrangement joins TRBV6-6 to TRBJ1-2; D is ambiguous. V lost 0 bases and J 8 bases, leaving 16 bases between the germline ends. The V gene's germline CDR1 is MNHNY and CDR2 SVGAGI (reference sequence). The CDR3 loop spans 15 amino acids. The CDR3 is CASSYSGDPPWGYTF. In nucleotides, the CDR3 is TGTGCCAGCAGTTACTCTGGTGACCCTCCCTGGGGCTACACCTTC.

The V gene is TRBV2, the J gene TRBJ2-3; 11 bases match TRBD2. The CDR3 is made up of 14 amino acids. Trimming at V came to 6 bases and at J to 1 base, leaving 0 bases not matched to a gene. Germline-derived CDR1 and CDR2 are SNHLY and FYNNEI. In nucleotides, the CDR3 is TGTGCCAGCAGACTAGCGGGGGGCACAGATACGCAGTATTTT. This translates into CASRLAGGTDTQYF.

The V and J genes are TRBV11-2 and TRBJ2-7, with unresolved D. Germline CDR1 is SGHAT and CDR2 is FQNNGV. V was clipped by 3 bases and J by 2 bases, with 14 bases between them. The length of the CDR3 is 15 residues. CDR3 nucleotides: TGTGCCAGCAGCTTTACTTGGACGGAGACCTACGAGCAGTACTTC. Translating gives CASSFTWTETYEQYF.

This chain uses TRBV28 with TRBJ2-2; D may be TRBD1 or TRBD2 (6 bases each). This CDR3 region has 16 residues. V lost 3 bases to trimming and J lost 5 bases, with 16 bases between them. CDR1 and CDR2 (germline): MDHEN, SYDVKM. The CDR3 is CASSFSGATETGELFF. In nucleotides, the CDR3 is TGTGCCAGCAGTTTTTCGGGGGCGACGGAAACCGGGGAGCTGTTTTTT.

The rearrangement uses TRBV19 and TRBJ1-4; 7 positions agree with TRBD1. J was trimmed by 2 bases and V by 9 bases; bases with no gene match: 6. The CDR3 length is 14 residues. Germline CDR1 reads LNHDA; CDR2 reads SQIVND (reference sequence). Here the CDR3 DNA reads TGTGCCAGCAATACGGGACAGACTAATGAAAAACTGTTTTTT. Protein: CASNTGQTNEKLFF. The full variable domain, its missing parts supplied by reference TRBV19 and TRBJ1-4, is DGGITQSPKYLFRKEGQNVTLSCEQNLNHDAMYWYRQDPGQGLRLIYYSQIVNDFQKGDIAEGYSVSREKKESFPLTVTSAQKNPTAFYLCASNTGQTNEKLFFGSGTQLSVL.